This T cell receptor (beta chain) was identified in a study of cytomegalovirus exposure and HLA in healthy donors. With 60 Vbeta and 13 Jbeta primers, the PCR was carried out. TCRdb keeps only in-frame clones here, not all; method: immunoSEQ multiplex PCR. This sample's clone table lists tens of thousands of clones. Per germline, CDR1 MNHEY and CDR2 SMNVEV (reference sequence). This CDR3 is built from 15 residues. The V gene end was trimmed by 6 bases and the J gene end by 1 base; junction bases not matched to a gene: 7. The sequenced material came from PBMCs. The chain links TRBV27 to TRBJ1-1; 8 bases agree with TRBD1. This TCR derives from a man aged 45-65 years in good health and CMV-seronegative. The DNA for the CDR3 is TGTGCCAGCAGGACCCAGGGGGCCGGGAACACTGAAGCTTTCTTT. Translated, it gives CASRTQGAGNTEAFF.